A selection of T cell receptor beta chains follows, all from one sample in a study of CD8+ T cells in alopecia areata. Using immunoSEQ multiplex PCR, the repertoire was profiled, and TCRdb retains in-frame clones only, with some absent. In the table there are roughly 100,000 clones, 70% to 90% of which are singletons. The material was CD8+ T cells sorted from blood, obtained at approximately week 30, from a patient treated with tofacitinib. These receptors were collected from a human donor with alopecia areata. Each CDR3 is given with its conserved first and last residue. A D gene is named only where the DNA matches it firmly. The size field is filled for only some rows; it gives once, few, many or a size class.

d_gene,abundance,j_gene,v_gene,CDR3aa,CDR3nt
TRBD1,-,TRBJ2-7,TRBV5-1,CASSLGQGSAEQYF,TGCGCCAGCAGCTTGGGACAGGGCTCGGCCGAGCAGTACTTC
-,once,TRBJ1-1,TRBV6-1,CASSDHLTSGEAFF,TGTGCCAGCAGTGATCATCTCACCTCAGGGGAAGCTTTCTTT
-,-,TRBJ2-7,TRBV5-4,CASSLGQGLGYEQYF,TGTGCCAGCAGCTTGGGGCAGGGGCTGGGCTACGAGCAGTACTTC
-,-,TRBJ1-1,TRBV29-1,CSVEAATEAFF,TGCAGCGTGGAGGCAGCGACTGAAGCTTTCTTT
-,-,TRBJ2-5,TRBV11-3,CASSPRLQETQYF,TGTGCCAGCAGCCCGCGACTCCAAGAGACCCAGTACTTC
TRBD2,once,TRBJ2-1,TRBV4-1,CASSRTSGELNSYNEQFF,TGCGCCAGCAGCCGAACTAGCGGGGAACTAAACTCCTACAATGAGCAGTTCTTC
TRBD1,-,TRBJ1-5,TRBV6-1,CASSQTGGHQPQHF,TGTGCCAGCAGCCAGACAGGGGGCCATCAGCCCCAGCATTTT
TRBD2,once,TRBJ2-1,TRBV7-9,CASSPGLAGVNEQFF,TGTGCCAGCAGCCCGGGACTAGCGGGAGTCAATGAGCAGTTCTTC
-,-,TRBJ1-4,TRBV13,CASSQGEKLFF,TGTGCCAGCAGCCAAGGGGAAAAACTGTTTTTT
-,-,TRBJ2-7,TRBV27,CASSPTQEAYEQYF,TGTGCCAGCAGTCCCACCCAGGAGGCCTACGAGCAGTACTTC
TRBD2,-,TRBJ2-5,TRBV29-1,CSAGGVAGENQETQYF,TGCAGCGCCGGAGGGGTAGCGGGGGAAAACCAAGAGACCCAGTACTTC
-,-,TRBJ1-6,TRBV6-1,CASSEYGTDNSPLHF,TGTGCCAGCAGTGAATATGGGACGGATAATTCACCCCTCCACTTT
-,-,TRBJ2-5,TRBV19,CASSNYEETQYF,TGTGCCAGTAGTAACTACGAAGAGACCCAGTACTTC
TRBD2,-,TRBJ2-3,TRBV27,CASSPRGGTQYF,TGTGCCAGCAGTCCCCGCGGGGGGACGCAGTATTTT
-,-,TRBJ2-3,TRBV7-9,CASSSRTDTQYF,TGTGCCAGCAGCTCCAGGACAGATACGCAGTATTTT
-,-,TRBJ2-2,TRBV2,CASIEGLASTGELFF,TGTGCCAGCATAGAGGGGCTAGCGAGCACCGGGGAGCTGTTTTTT
-,-,TRBJ1-4,TRBV30,CAWRQQGGLNEKLFF,TGTGCCTGGAGGCAACAGGGCGGACTTAATGAAAAACTGTTTTTT
-,once,TRBJ2-7,TRBV30,CAWNMDAYEQYF,TGTGCCTGGAACATGGACGCGTACGAGCAGTACTTC
-,-,TRBJ2-7,TRBV5-1,CASSLDTHYEQYF,TGCGCCAGCAGCTTGGATACTCACTACGAGCAGTACTTC
-,-,TRBJ2-3,TRBV7-2,CASSFRDASTDTQYF,TGTGCCAGCAGCTTCCGCGATGCTAGCACAGATACGCAGTATTTT
-,few,TRBJ2-1,TRBV11-2,CASSLNPNEQFF,TGTGCCAGCAGCTTAAACCCCAATGAGCAGTTCTTC
-,-,TRBJ2-3,TRBV27,CASSSYSGVLPDTQYF,TGTGCCAGCAGCTCATACTCCGGGGTGCTCCCAGATACGCAGTATTTT
-,-,TRBJ1-1,TRBV7-8,CASSLIPGGTNTEAFF,TGTGCCAGCAGCTTAATCCCCGGGGGAACAAACACTGAAGCTTTCTTT
-,once,TRBJ2-7,TRBV7-9,CASSILTNEQYF,TGTGCCAGCAGCATCTTAACGAACGAGCAGTACTTC
TRBD2,-,TRBJ2-5,TRBV7-3,CASSLGLAGGETQYF,TGTGCCAGCAGCTTAGGGCTAGCGGGGGGCGAGACCCAGTACTTC
TRBD1,-,TRBJ1-5,TRBV19,CASRTLRTGPSNQPRHF,TGTGCCAGTCGAACACTTAGGACAGGACCTAGCAATCAGCCCCGGCATTTT
-,-,TRBJ2-5,TRBV7-9,CASTPAGETQYF,TGTGCCAGCACCCCCGCCGGGGAGACCCAGTACTTC
-,once,TRBJ2-3,TRBV15,CATTRGDELTDTQYF,TGTGCCACCACCCGAGGGGACGAGCTCACAGATACGCAGTATTTT
TRBD1,-,TRBJ2-7,TRBV9,CASSASGTGLYEQYF,TGTGCCAGCAGCGCCTCCGGGACAGGGCTCTACGAGCAGTACTTC
-,-,TRBJ2-1,TRBV30,CAWSQGFGFNEQFF,TGTGCCTGGTCTCAGGGTTTTGGTTTCAATGAGCAGTTCTTC
-,-,TRBJ2-2,TRBV4-2,CASSHKFEGTGELFF,TGTGCCAGCAGCCATAAGTTTGAGGGGACCGGGGAGCTGTTTTTT
TRBD2,-,TRBJ2-3,TRBV7-3,CASSSGGPTDTQYF,TGTGCCAGCAGCTCGGGGGGACCCACAGATACGCAGTATTTT
TRBD1,-,TRBJ2-5,TRBV6-1,CASSEKSGQGLETQYF,TGTGCCAGCAGTGAAAAATCGGGACAGGGGTTGGAGACCCAGTACTTC
-,-,TRBJ1-1,TRBV11-2,CASSLVILGPEAFF,TGTGCCAGCAGCTTAGTTATACTGGGACCTGAAGCTTTCTTT
-,-,TRBJ2-7,TRBV5-1,CASCRDNSYEQYF,TGCGCCAGCTGCCGGGACAATTCCTACGAGCAGTACTTC
-,-,TRBJ1-3,TRBV11-1,CASSPALGNTIYF,TGTGCCAGCAGCCCAGCACTTGGAAACACCATATATTTT
-,once,TRBJ1-5,TRBV7-9,CASSLAAGQGDQPQHF,TGTGCCAGCAGCTTAGCTGCCGGGCAGGGTGACCAGCCCCAGCATTTT
-,-,TRBJ2-4,TRBV5-1,CASSLAPQALWSSGAKNIQYF,TGCGCCAGCAGCTTGGCTCCCCAGGCGCTGTGGAGCTCTGGAGCCAAAAACATTCAGTACTTC
TRBD1,-,TRBJ2-2,TRBV7-9,CASRPRTGENTGELFF,TGTGCCAGCAGGCCTAGGACAGGGGAGAACACCGGGGAGCTGTTTTTT
-,-,TRBJ1-1,TRBV6-6,CASSVGLNTEAFF,TGTGCCAGCAGTGTTGGGTTGAACACTGAAGCTTTCTTT
-,-,TRBJ2-7,TRBV7-9,CASSSGPMLSSYEQYF,TGTGCCAGCAGCTCGGGCCCTATGTTAAGCTCCTACGAGCAGTACTTC
-,-,TRBJ2-2,TRBV19,CASSPWMPTGELFF,TGTGCCAGTAGTCCTTGGATGCCTACCGGGGAGCTGTTTTTT
-,few,TRBJ1-2,TRBV29-1,CSVEVQGTYGYTF,TGCAGCGTTGAAGTTCAGGGGACCTATGGCTACACCTTC
TRBD1,-,TRBJ2-7,TRBV7-9,CASSFPGTGGPYEQYF,TGTGCCAGCAGCTTCCCCGGGACAGGGGGCCCCTACGAGCAGTACTTC
-,-,TRBJ1-1,TRBV27,CASNERRSTEAFF,TGTGCCAGCAACGAACGACGGAGCACTGAAGCTTTCTTT